Listed here are 18 T cell receptor beta chains from one sample, sequenced in a study of cytomegalovirus exposure and HLA in healthy donors. The PCR was carried out with 60 Vbeta primers and 13 Jbeta primers. Sequenced by immunoSEQ multiplex PCR; TCRdb stores in-frame clones only, minus some. The sample has around 110,000 clones; 70% to 85% are singletons. Sequenced material: PBMCs. Receptors were obtained from a boy aged 5-17 years in good health and CMV-seronegative.

There are a few counts of this clone. This sequence joins TRBV7-3 and TRBJ2-1; 9 bases are a match to TRBD2. This CDR3 contains 14 residues. The V segment lost 4 bases and the J segment 5 bases; nucleotides outside the gene matches: 3. Germline-derived CDR1 and CDR2 are SGHTA and FQGTGA. The CDR3 DNA follows: TGTGCCAGCAGCTCCGGGACTAGCAACAATGAGCAGTTCTTC. Translated: CASSSGTSNNEQFF.

The gene calls are TRBV2 and TRBJ1-5; 9 bases map to TRBD1. V lost 4 bases, J lost 6 bases, and 7 bases stayed unmatched. Germline loops: CDR1 SNHLY, CDR2 FYNNEI. CDR3 length: 15 amino acids. CDR3 sequence reads: CASSGTTGGFQPQHF. The CDR3 region has the DNA TGTGCCAGCAGTGGGACGACAGGGGGATTTCAGCCCCAGCATTTT. Full variable domain (remainder filled in from reference TRBV2 and TRBJ1-5): EPEVTQTPSHQVTQMGQEVILRCVPISNHLYFYWYRQILGQKVEFLVSFYNNEISEKSEIFDDQFSVERPDGSNFTLKIRSTKLEDSAMYFCASSGTTGGFQPQHFGDGTRLSIL.

This clone is a singleton in its sample. The chain combines TRBV7-9 with TRBJ1-6; 8 bases are a match to TRBD1. Trimming removed 4 bases from V and 3 bases from J; junction bases left unmatched: 8. Germline CDR1 is SEHNR and CDR2 is FQNEAQ (reference sequence). The CDR3 is made up of 17 amino acids. DNA of the CDR3: TGTGCCAGCAGCTCTCGACAGGGGCCCTACTATAATTCACCCCTCCACTTT. Its protein is CASSSRQGPYYNSPLHF.

The chain combines TRBV6-5 with TRBJ2-3; 9 bases fit TRBD2. The CDR3 is 15 residues long. Germline loops: CDR1 MNHEY, CDR2 SVGAGI. V gave up 2 bases and J gave up 2 bases; unmatched junction bases: 2. The CDR3 DNA follows: TGTGCCAGCAGTTACGGCGGGGGGGCCACAGATACGCAGTATTTT. Translation: CASSYGGGATDTQYF.

The chain is built from TRBV10-3 and TRBJ2-7, with 12 bases fitting TRBD2. The CDR3 length is 19 residues. In germline, CDR1 is ENHRY, CDR2 SYGVKD. V shed 8 bases, J shed 2 bases, and the junction held 19 bases outside the gene matches. CDR3 sequence (DNA): TGTGCCATCCAACGCACCGGGACTAGCGGGTCTTCGGCGGCCTACGAGCAGTACTTC. Its protein is CAIQRTGTSGSSAAYEQYF.

The chain combines TRBV30 with TRBJ2-7, with TRBD2 matching 11 bases. V dropped 5 bases and J dropped 3; count of bases not matched to a gene: 9. There are 15 residues in the CDR3. Per the germline V gene, CDR1 is GTSNPN and CDR2 is SVGIG (reference sequence). The CDR3 DNA is TGTGCCTGGCGGCAAGGGACTAGCGGTCGCTACGAGCAGTACTTC. Residues: CAWRQGTSGRYEQYF.

The chain combines TRBV10-1 with TRBJ2-3; 15 positions agree with TRBD2. CDR3 length equals 16 residues. Looked up from germline, CDR1 is WNHNN and CDR2 is SYGVQD (reference sequence). V shed 0 bases and J 5 bases; nucleotides not matched to a gene: 0. CDR3 protein: CASSESGLAGGDTQYF. The CDR3 DNA sequence: TGCGCCAGCAGTGAGTCGGGACTAGCGGGAGGAGATACGCAGTATTTT.

This rearrangement joins TRBV6-4 to TRBJ1-5; 8 bases align to TRBD1. The germline V gene has CDR1 MRHNA and CDR2 SNTAGT. The CDR3 totals 14 residues. V gave up 6 bases and J gave up 6 bases; unmatched junction bases: 7. CDR3: CASSPDRVGQPQHF. CDR3 DNA: TGTGCCAGCAGCCCGGACAGGGTCGGTCAGCCCCAGCATTTT.

This clone was observed a few times. This sequence joins TRBV2 and TRBJ1-5, with D unclear. The V and J ends lost 4 bases and 2 bases respectively, with 12 bases between them. Germline values: CDR1 SNHLY, CDR2 FYNNEI. This CDR3 contains 15 residues. CDR3 region: CASSGGKGGNQPQHF. In DNA, the CDR3 is TGTGCCAGCAGTGGCGGAAAAGGAGGCAATCAGCCCCAGCATTTT.

The chain recombines TRBV19 with TRBJ1-1, with D maybe TRBD1 (5 bases). CDR1 is LNHDA, CDR2 SQIVND, per germline (reference sequence). V was shortened by 5 bases and J by 3 bases, with 19 bases between the two germline ends. CDR3 length: 16 residues. CDR3 nucleotide sequence: TGTGCCAGTAGTGCCCTCAGCACGGGGGGAGACACTGAAGCTTTCTTT. Protein product: CASSALSTGGDTEAFF.

This clone was counted only a few times. The CDR3 protein is CASSLLAGIEQYF. The CDR3 DNA follows: TGTGCCAGCAGCCTCCTAGCGGGAATCGAGCAGTACTTC. The chain employs TRBV11-2 and TRBJ2-7; 9 positions match TRBD2. The junction had 5 bases not matched to a gene; V was cut back by 5 bases and J by 6 bases. Germline CDR1 and CDR2: SGHAT and FQNNGV. The CDR3 totals 13 residues.

This clone came up a few times. The genes are TRBV4-3 and TRBJ2-1, with TRBD2 identical over 12 bases. Trimming took 4 bases from V and 3 from J; bases not matched to a gene: 4. Germline CDR1 and CDR2: LGHNA and YSLEER. CDR3 length: 16 residues. This chain's CDR3 is CASSRRTSGVYNEQFF. The CDR3 bases are TGCGCCAGCAGCCGGCGGACTAGCGGGGTCTACAATGAGCAGTTCTTC.

In the case of this clone: The junction and the germline gene differ at one end; a read error may be behind it. The V and J genes are TRBV30 and TRBJ1-4, with 7 bases lining up with TRBD1. The CDR3 consists of 10 residues. CDR1 is GTSNPN and CDR2 is SVGIG in the germline V gene (reference sequence). The CDR3 reads CASEGDSRIF. In DNA, the CDR3 is TGTGCCTCAGAGGGGGACAGCCGTATTTTT.

This chain uses TRBV7-8 with TRBJ2-3; TRBD2 agrees at 7 bases. The CDR3 runs to 17 residues. The germline V gene encodes CDR1 SGHVS and CDR2 FQNEAQ. Trimming cost V 4 bases and J 3 bases; bases outside gene matches: 13. CDR3 sequence reads: CASSSLGGRRETDTQYF. In DNA, the CDR3 is TGTGCCAGCAGCTCCCTTGGCGGGAGAAGGGAGACAGATACGCAGTATTTT.

The chain combines TRBV28 with TRBJ2-7; tentatively, D is TRBD1 (6 bases). This CDR3 is built from 16 residues. Germline assignment: CDR1 MDHEN and CDR2 SYDVKM. Trimming removed 7 bases from V and 0 bases from J, with 19 bases in between. The CDR3 bases are TGTGCCAGCATTCCCACCGCCGACAGGCTCTCCTACGAGCAGTACTTC. Amino acids: CASIPTADRLSYEQYF. Together with reference TRBV28 and TRBJ2-7, the CDR3 gives the full variable domain: DVKVTQSSRYLVKRTGEKVFLECVQDMDHENMFWYRQDPGLGLRLIYFSYDVKMKEKGDIPEGYSVSREKKERFSLILESASTNQTSMYLCASIPTADRLSYEQYFGPGTRLTVT.

The J gene is TRBJ1-2, the V gene TRBV19; D might be TRBD1 (6 bases). Germline V CDR1 and CDR2: LNHDA, SQIVND (reference sequence). The germline V and J ends were trimmed by 10 bases and 8 bases, with 26 bases remaining between them. The CDR3 loop spans 15 amino acids. This CDR3 reads CATRTAGRGSFGYTF. The CDR3 DNA is TGTGCCACCCGAACGGCGGGCAGGGGATCATTCGGCTACACCTTC.

The chain employs TRBV6-5 and TRBJ1-1; D gene ambiguous. This CDR3 contains 11 residues. Germline values: CDR1 MNHEY, CDR2 SVGAGI. Trimming left V 7 bases short and J 7 bases short, with 10 bases between. This chain's CDR3 is CASKSRYEAFF. DNA of the CDR3: TGTGCCAGCAAGTCCAGATATGAAGCTTTCTTT.

The genes are TRBV19 and TRBJ2-7; 7 bases map to TRBD1. Germline values: CDR1 LNHDA, CDR2 SQIVND (reference sequence). There are 14 residues in the CDR3. The trim removed 8 bases at V and 2 bases at J, leaving 9 bases unmatched. CDR3 bases: TGTGCCAGTGCGCCGGGGACAGACACCTACGAGCAGTACTTC. Its protein product is CASAPGTDTYEQYF.